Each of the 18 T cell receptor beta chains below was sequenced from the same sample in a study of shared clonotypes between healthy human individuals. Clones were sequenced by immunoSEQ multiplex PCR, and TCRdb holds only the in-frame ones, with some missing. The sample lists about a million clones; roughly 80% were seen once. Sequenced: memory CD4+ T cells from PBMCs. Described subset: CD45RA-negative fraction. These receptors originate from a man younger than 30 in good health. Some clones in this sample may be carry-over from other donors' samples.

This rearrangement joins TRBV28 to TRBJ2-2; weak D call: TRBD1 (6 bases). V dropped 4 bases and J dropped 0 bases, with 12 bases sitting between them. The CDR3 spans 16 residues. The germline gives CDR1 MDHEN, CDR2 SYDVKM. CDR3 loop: CASSSPGQTNTGELFF. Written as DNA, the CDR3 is TGTGCCAGCAGTTCCCCGGGACAAACGAACACCGGGGAGCTGTTTTTT.

DNA for the CDR3: TGTGCCAGCAGTGCCCTGCCGGGGGCTGGAGAAAAACTGTTTTTT. Its translation is CASSALPGAGEKLFF. The chain joins TRBV6-4 to TRBJ1-4, with a possible D match to TRBD1 (6 bases). There are 15 residues in the CDR3. Trimming took off 4 bases at V and 8 bases at J, with 17 bases between the two ends. CDR1 is MRHNA and CDR2 is SNTAGT in the germline V gene.

As DNA, the CDR3 is TGTGCCAGCAGTCCCTCCGGACAGGGGGATTCACCCCTCCACTTT. It translates to CASSPSGQGDSPLHF. The rearrangement uses TRBV28 and TRBJ1-6; TRBD1 matches at 10 bases. Trimming cost V 5 bases and J 8 bases; bases outside gene matches: 6. CDR1 and CDR2 from the germline V gene are MDHEN and SYDVKM. CDR3 length equals 15 residues.

CDR3: CATSRDPTGYSNQPQHF. In nucleotides, the CDR3 is TGTGCCACCAGCAGAGATCCTACGGGATATAGCAATCAGCCCCAGCATTTT. This chain connects TRBV15 to TRBJ1-5; D remains unclear. Trimming pared 0 bases from V and 0 bases from J, leaving 12 bases between. The CDR3 is 17 amino acids. CDR1 LNHNV and CDR2 YYDKDF come from the germline V gene (reference sequence).

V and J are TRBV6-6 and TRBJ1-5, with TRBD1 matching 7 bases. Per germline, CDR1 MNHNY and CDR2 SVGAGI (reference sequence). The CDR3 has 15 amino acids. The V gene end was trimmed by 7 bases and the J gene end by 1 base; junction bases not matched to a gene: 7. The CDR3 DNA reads TGTGCCAGCAAAGGGGGCGCAATGAGCAATCAGCCCCAGCATTTT. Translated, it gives CASKGGAMSNQPQHF.

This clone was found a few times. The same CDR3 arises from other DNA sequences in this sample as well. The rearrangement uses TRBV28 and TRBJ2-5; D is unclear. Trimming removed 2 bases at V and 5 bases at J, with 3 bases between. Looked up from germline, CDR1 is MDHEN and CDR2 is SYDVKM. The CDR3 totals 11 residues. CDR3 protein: CASSLTETQYF. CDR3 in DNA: TGTGCCAGCAGTTTAACGGAGACCCAGTACTTC. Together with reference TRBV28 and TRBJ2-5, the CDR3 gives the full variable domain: DVKVTQSSRYLVKRTGEKVFLECVQDMDHENMFWYRQDPGLGLRLIYFSYDVKMKEKGDIPEGYSVSREKKERFSLILESASTNQTSMYLCASSLTETQYFGPGTRLLVL.

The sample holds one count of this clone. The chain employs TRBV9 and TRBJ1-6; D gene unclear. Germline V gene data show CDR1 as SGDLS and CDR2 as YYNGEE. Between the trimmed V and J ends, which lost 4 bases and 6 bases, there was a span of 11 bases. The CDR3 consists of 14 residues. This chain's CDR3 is CASSTELSNSPLHF. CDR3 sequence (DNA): TGTGCCAGCAGCACGGAGCTTAGTAATTCACCCCTCCACTTT.

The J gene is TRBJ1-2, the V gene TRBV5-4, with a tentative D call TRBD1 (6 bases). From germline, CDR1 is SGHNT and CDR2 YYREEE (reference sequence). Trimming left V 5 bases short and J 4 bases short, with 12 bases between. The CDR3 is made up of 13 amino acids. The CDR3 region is CASRIGGAYGYTF. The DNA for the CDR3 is TGTGCCAGCAGAATTGGGGGGGCCTATGGCTACACCTTC.

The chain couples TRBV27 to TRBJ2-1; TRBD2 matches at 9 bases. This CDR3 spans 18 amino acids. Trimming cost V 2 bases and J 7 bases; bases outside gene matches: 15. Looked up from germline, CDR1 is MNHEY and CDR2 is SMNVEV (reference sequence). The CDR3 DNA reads TGTGCCAGCAGTTTACGGCGCACGACTAGCGGTGTGAATAATGAGCAGTTCTTC. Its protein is CASSLRRTTSGVNNEQFF.

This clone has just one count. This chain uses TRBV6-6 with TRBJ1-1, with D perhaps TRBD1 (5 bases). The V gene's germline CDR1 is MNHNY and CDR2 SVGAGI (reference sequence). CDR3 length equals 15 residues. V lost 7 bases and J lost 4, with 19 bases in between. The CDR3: CASTSSWGWGTEAFF. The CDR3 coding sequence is TGTGCCAGCACCAGTTCGTGGGGCTGGGGCACTGAAGCTTTCTTT.

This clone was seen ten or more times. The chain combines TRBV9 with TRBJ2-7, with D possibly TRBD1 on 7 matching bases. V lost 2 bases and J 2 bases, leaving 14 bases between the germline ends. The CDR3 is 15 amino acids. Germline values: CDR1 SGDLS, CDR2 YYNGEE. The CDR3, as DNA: TGTGCCAGCAGCGTTCAACCAGGGGGGACCTACGAGCAGTACTTC. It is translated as CASSVQPGGTYEQYF.

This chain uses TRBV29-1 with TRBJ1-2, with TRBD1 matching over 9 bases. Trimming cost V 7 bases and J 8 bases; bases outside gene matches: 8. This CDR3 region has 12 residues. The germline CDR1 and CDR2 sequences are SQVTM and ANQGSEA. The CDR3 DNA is TGCAGCGCAACAGGGGGCGCGAAGGGCTACACCTTC. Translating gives CSATGGAKGYTF.

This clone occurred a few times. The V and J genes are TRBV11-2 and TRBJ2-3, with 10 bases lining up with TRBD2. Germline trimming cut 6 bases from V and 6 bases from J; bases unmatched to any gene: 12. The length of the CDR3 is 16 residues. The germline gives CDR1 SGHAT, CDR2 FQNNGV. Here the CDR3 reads CASSPIAGGPRDTQYF. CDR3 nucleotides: TGTGCCAGCAGTCCAATAGCGGGAGGACCTCGGGATACGCAGTATTTT.

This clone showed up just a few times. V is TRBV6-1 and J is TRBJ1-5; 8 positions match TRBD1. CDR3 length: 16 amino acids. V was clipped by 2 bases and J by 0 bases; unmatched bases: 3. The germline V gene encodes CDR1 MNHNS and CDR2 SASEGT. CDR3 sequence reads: CASSERTGYSNQPQHF. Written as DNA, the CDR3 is TGTGCCAGCAGTGAAAGGACAGGGTATAGCAATCAGCCCCAGCATTTT.

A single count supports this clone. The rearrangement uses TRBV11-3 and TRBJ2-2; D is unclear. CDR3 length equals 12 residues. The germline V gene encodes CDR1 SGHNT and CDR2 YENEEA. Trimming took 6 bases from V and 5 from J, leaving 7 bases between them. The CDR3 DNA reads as TGTGCCAGCAGTTCGACTACCGGGGAGCTGTTTTTT. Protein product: CASSSTTGELFF.

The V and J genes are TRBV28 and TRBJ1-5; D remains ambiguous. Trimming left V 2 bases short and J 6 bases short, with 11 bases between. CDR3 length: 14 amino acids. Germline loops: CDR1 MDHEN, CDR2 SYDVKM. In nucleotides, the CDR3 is TGTGCCAGCAGTTTAGACTCAAGGGCTCAGCCCCAGCATTTT. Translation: CASSLDSRAQPQHF. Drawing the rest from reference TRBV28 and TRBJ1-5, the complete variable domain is DVKVTQSSRYLVKRTGEKVFLECVQDMDHENMFWYRQDPGLGLRLIYFSYDVKMKEKGDIPEGYSVSREKKERFSLILESASTNQTSMYLCASSLDSRAQPQHFGDGTRLSIL.

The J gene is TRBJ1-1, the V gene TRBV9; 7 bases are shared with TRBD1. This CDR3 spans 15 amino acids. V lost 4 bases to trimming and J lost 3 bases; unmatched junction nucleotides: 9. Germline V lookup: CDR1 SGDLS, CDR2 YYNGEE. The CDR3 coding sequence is TGTGCCAGCAGCCCGGCGCCGACAGGGCACACTGAAGCTTTCTTT. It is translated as CASSPAPTGHTEAFF.

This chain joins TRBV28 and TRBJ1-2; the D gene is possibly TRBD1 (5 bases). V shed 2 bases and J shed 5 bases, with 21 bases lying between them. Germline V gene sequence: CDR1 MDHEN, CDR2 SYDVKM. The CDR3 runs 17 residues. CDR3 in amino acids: CASSLLSAEGPIYGYTF. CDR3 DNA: TGTGCCAGCAGTTTACTGTCGGCGGAGGGACCAATTTATGGCTACACCTTC.